The source of this T cell receptor (beta chain) is a study of blood T cell repertoires in COVID-19. This table comes from immunoSEQ multiplex PCR, and its TCRdb copy is limited to in-frame clones, with some not included. Found here are about 130,000 clones, 65% to 90% of them singletons; the top ten hold 20% to 30%. This CDR3 region has 15 residues. CDR1 and CDR2 from the germline V gene are SGHTA and FQGNSA. The germline V and J ends were trimmed by 3 bases and 0 bases, with 11 bases remaining between them. This TCR derives from an elderly woman with acute or convalescent COVID-19. V gene TRBV7-2 combines with J gene TRBJ1-2; D is unresolved. The source material was peripheral blood. CDR3: CASSFLPQTNYGYTF. The CDR3 nucleotides read TGTGCCAGCAGCTTCCTGCCGCAGACTAACTATGGCTACACCTTC.